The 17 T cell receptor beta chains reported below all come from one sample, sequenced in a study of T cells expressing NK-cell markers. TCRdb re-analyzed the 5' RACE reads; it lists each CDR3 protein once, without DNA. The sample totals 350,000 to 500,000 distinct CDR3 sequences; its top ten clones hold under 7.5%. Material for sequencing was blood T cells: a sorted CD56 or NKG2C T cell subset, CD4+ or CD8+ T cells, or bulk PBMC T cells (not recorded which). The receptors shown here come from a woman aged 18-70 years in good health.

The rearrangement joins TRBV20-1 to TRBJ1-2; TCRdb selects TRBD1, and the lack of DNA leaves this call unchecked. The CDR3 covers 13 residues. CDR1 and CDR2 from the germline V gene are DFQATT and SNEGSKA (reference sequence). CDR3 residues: CSARRTGSYGYTF.

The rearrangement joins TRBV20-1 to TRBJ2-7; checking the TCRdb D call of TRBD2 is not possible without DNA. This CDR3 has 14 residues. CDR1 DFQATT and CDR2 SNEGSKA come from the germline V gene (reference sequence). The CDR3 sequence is CSARVAGGYYEQYF.

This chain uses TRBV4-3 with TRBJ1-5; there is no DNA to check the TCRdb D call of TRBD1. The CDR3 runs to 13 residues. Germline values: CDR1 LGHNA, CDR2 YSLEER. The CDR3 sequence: CASSQNRGAPQHF.

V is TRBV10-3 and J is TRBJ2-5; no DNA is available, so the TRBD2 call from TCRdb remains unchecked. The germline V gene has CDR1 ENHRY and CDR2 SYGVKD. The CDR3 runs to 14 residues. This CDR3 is CAIRPDYGAETQYF.

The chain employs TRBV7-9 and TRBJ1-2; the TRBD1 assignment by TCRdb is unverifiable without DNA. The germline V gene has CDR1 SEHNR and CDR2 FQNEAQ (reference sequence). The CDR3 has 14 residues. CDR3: CASSLDGIDYGYTF.

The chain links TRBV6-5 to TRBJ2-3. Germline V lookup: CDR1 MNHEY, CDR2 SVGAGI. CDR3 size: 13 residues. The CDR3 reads CASSYGVSDTQYF.

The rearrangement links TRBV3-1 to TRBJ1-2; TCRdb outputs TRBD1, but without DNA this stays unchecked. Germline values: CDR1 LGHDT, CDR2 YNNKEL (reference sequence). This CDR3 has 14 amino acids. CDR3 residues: CASSHWDREDGYTF.

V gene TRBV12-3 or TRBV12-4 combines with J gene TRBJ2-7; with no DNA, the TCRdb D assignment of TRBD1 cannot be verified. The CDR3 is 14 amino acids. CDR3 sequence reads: CASSTRDTTYEQYF.

CDR3 loop: CASSQEIAGATSYEQYF. This rearrangement joins TRBV4-3 to TRBJ2-7; TCRdb reports TRBD2, a call that lacks DNA to check it against. Germline assignment: CDR1 LGHNA and CDR2 YSLEER. The CDR3 totals 17 residues.

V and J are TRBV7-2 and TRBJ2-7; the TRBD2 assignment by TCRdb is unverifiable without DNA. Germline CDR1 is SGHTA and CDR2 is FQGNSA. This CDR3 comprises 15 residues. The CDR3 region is CASSSIIAGAYEQYF.

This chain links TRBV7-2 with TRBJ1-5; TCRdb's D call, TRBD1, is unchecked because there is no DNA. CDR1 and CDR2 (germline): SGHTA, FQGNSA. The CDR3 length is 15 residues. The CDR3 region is CASSLGGAGGWPQHF.

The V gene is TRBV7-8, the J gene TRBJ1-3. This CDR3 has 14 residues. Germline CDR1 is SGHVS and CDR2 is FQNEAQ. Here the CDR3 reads CASSHRSSGNTIYF.

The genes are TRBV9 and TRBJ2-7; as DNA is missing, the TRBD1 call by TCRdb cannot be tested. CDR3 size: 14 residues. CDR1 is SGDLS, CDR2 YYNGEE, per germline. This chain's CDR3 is CASSVGGGEYEQYF.

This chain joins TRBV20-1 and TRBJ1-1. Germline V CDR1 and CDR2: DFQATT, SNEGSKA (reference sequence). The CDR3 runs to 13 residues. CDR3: CSATPRGDTEAFF.

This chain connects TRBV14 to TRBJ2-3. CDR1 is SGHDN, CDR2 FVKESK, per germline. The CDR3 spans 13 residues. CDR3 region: CASSQEFVDTQYF.

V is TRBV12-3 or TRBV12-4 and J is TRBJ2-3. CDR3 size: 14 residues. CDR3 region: CASSYERPTDTQYF.

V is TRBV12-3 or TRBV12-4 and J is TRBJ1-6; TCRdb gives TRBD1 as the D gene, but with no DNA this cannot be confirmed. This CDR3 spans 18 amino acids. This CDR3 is CASSLGSGLSSYNSPLHF.